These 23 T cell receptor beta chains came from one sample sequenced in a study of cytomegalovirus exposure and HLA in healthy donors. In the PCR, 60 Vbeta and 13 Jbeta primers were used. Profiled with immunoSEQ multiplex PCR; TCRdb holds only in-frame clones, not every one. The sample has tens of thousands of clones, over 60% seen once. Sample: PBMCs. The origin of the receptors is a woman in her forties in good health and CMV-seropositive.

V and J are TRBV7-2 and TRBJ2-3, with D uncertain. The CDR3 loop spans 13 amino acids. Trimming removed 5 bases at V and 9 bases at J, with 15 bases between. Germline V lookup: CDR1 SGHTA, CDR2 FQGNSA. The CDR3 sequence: CASSPPPPQTQYF. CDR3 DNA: TGTGCCAGCAGCCCACCCCCGCCTCAGACGCAGTATTTT.

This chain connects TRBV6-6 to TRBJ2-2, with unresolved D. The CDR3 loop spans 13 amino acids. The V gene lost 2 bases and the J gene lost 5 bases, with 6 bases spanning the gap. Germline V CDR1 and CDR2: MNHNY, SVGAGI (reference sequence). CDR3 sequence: CASSYPQTGELFF. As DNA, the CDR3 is TGTGCCAGCAGTTACCCCCAGACCGGGGAGCTGTTTTTT.

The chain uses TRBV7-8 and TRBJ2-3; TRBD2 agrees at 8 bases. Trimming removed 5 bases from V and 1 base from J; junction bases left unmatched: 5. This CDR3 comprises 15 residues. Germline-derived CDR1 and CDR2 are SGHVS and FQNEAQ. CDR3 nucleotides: TGTGCCAGCAGCCCGGCAGCGGGAGGCACAGATACGCAGTATTTT. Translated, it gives CASSPAAGGTDTQYF.

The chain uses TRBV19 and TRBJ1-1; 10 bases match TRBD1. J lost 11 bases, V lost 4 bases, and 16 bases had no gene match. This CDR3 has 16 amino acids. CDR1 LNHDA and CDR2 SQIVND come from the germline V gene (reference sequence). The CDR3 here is CASSTPARQGALDAFF. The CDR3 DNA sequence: TGTGCCAGTAGTACCCCTGCCAGACAGGGGGCGTTGGATGCTTTCTTT.

CDR3: CASSHTGYHEQYF. The CDR3 DNA reads as TGTGCCAGCAGTCACACGGGGTACCACGAGCAGTACTTC. The chain joins TRBV5-4 to TRBJ2-7, with D maybe TRBD2 (5 bases). V lost 5 bases to trimming and J lost 5 bases, with 14 bases between them. The CDR3 length is 13 residues. Germline CDR1 is SGHNT and CDR2 is YYREEE (reference sequence).

CDR3: CATSRDDRIYEQYF. CDR3 in DNA: TGTGCCACCAGCAGAGACGACAGAATCTACGAGCAGTACTTC. V and J are TRBV15 and TRBJ2-7; the D gene is possibly TRBD1 (5 bases). The CDR3 runs 14 residues. CDR1 and CDR2 from the germline V gene are LNHNV and YYDKDF (reference sequence). V lost 0 bases and J 3 bases, leaving 9 bases between the germline ends. The variable domain in full, with the rest retrieved from reference TRBV15 and TRBJ2-7, is DAMVIQNPRYQVTQFGKPVTLSCSQTLNHNVMYWYQQKSSQAPKLLFHYYDKDFNNEADTPDNFQSRRPNTSFCFLDIRSPGLGDTAMYLCATSRDDRIYEQYFGPGTRLTVT.

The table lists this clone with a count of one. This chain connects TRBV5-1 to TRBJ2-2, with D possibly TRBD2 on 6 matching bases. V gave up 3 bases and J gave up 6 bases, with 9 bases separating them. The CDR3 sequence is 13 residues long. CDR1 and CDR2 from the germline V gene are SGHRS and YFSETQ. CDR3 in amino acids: CASSYGTAGELFF. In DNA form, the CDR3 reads TGCGCCAGCAGCTACGGGACTGCCGGGGAGCTGTTTTTT.

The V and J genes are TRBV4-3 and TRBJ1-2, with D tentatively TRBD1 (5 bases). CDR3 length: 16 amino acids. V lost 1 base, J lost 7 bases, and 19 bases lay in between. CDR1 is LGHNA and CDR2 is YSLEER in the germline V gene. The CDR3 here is CASSQVILGGSGGYTF. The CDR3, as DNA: TGCGCCAGCAGCCAAGTAATCCTTGGGGGGAGTGGTGGCTACACCTTC.

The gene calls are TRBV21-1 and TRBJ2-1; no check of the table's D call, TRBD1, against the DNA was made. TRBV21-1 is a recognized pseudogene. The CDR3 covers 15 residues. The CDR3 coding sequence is TGTGCCAGGGACAGCTTGCATAGCTCCTACAATGAGCAGTTCTTC. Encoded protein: CARDSLHSSYNEQFF.

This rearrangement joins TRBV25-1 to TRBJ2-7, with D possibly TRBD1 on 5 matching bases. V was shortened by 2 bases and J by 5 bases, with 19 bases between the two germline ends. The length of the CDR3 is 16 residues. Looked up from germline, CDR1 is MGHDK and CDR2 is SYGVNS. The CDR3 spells CASSEPDSYPSDEQYF. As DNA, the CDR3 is TGTGCCAGCAGTGAACCCGACAGTTATCCCAGCGACGAGCAGTACTTC.

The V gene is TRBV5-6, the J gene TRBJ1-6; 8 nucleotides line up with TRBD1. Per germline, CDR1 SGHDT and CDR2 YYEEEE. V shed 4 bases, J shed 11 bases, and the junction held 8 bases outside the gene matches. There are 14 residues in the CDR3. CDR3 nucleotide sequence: TGTGCCAGCAGCGCTAACAGGGGGGTTGCACCCCTCCACTTT. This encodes CASSANRGVAPLHF. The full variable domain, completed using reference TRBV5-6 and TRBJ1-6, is DAGVTQSPTHLIKTRGQQVTLRCSPKSGHDTVSWYQQALGQGPQFIFQYYEEEERQRGNFPDRFSGHQFPNYSSELNVNALLLGDSALYLCASSANRGVAPLHFGNGTRLTVT.

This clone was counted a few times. The CDR3 sequence: CASSPFGTGSDTQYF. DNA for the CDR3: TGTGCCAGCTCACCATTCGGGACAGGATCAGATACGCAGTATTTT. The gene calls are TRBV18 and TRBJ2-3; 8 bases fit TRBD1. The CDR3 has 15 residues. V shed 2 bases, J shed 4 bases, and the junction held 5 bases outside the gene matches. The germline CDR1 and CDR2 sequences are KGHSH and LQKENI. Together with reference TRBV18 and TRBJ2-3, the CDR3 gives the full variable domain: NAGVMQNPRHLVRRRGQEARLRCSPMKGHSHVYWYRQLPEEGLKFMVYLQKENIIDESGMPKERFSAEFPKEGPSILRIQQVVRGDSAAYFCASSPFGTGSDTQYFGPGTRLTVL.

This chain's CDR3 is CASSPPKREGRIEQYF. The CDR3 DNA reads as TGTGCCAGCAGTCCCCCAAAGCGGGAGGGCAGGATTGAGCAGTACTTC. The gene calls are TRBV27 and TRBJ2-7; 10 bases are a match to TRBD2. V shed 5 bases and J 7 bases; nucleotides not matched to a gene: 14. Germline lookup yields CDR1 MNHEY and CDR2 SMNVEV (reference sequence). The CDR3 sequence is 16 residues long.

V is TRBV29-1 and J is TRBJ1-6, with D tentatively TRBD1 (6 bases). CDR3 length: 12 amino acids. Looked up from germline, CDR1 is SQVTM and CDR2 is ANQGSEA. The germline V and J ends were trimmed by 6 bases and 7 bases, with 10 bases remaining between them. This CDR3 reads CSVADRNSPLHF. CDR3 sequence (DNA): TGCAGCGTCGCGGACAGAAATTCACCCCTCCACTTT. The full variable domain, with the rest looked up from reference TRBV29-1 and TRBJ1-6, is SAVISQKPSRDICQRGTSLTIQCQVDSQVTMMFWYRQQPGQSLTLIATANQGSEATYESGFVIDKFPISRPNLTFSTLTVSNMSPEDSSIYLCSVADRNSPLHFGNGTRLTVT.

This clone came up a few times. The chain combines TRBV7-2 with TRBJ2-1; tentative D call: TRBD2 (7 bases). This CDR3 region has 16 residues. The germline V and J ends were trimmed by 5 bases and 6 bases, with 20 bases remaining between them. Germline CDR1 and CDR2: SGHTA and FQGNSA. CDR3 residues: CASSLQGGRWGNEQFF. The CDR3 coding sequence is TGTGCCAGCAGCCTACAGGGCGGGAGATGGGGCAATGAGCAGTTCTTC.

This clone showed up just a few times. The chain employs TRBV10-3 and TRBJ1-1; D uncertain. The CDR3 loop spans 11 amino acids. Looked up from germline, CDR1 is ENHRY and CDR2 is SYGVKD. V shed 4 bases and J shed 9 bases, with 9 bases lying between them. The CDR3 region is CAISGGDQAFF. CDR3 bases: TGTGCCATCAGTGGAGGAGACCAAGCTTTCTTT.

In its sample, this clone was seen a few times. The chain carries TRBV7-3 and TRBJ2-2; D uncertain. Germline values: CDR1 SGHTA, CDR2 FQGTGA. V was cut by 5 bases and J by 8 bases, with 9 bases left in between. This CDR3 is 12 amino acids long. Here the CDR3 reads CASSTSQGELFF. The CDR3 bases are TGTGCCAGCAGCACTTCCCAAGGGGAGCTGTTTTTT.

The DNA for the CDR3 is TGTGCCAGCAGCCAGACCTTAGGGGATTCTGGAAACACCATATATTTT. Translation: CASSQTLGDSGNTIYF. V gene TRBV5-4 combines with J gene TRBJ1-3; TRBD1 is a possible D gene (5 bases). Germline-derived CDR1 and CDR2 are SGHNT and YYREEE (reference sequence). V lost 4 bases and J lost 1, with 15 bases in between. CDR3 length equals 16 residues.

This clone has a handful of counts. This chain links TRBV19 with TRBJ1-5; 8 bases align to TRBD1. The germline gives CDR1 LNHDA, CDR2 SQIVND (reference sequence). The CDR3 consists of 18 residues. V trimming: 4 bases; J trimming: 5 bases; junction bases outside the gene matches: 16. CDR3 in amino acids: CASSTPQGGTGFDQPQHF. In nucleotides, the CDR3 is TGTGCCAGTAGTACTCCCCAAGGAGGGACAGGTTTCGATCAGCCCCAGCATTTT.

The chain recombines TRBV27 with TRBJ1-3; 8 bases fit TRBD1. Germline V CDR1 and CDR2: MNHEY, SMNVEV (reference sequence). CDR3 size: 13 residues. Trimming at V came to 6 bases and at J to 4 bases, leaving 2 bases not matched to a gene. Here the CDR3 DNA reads TGTGCCAGCAGCCGGACAGGGGGAAACACCATATATTTT. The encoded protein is CASSRTGGNTIYF.

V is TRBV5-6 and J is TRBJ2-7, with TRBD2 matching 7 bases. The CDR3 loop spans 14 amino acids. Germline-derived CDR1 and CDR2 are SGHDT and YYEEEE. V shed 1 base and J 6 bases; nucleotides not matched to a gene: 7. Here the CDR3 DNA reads TGTGCCAGCAGCTTGCGGTTAGCGGGTAGCGAGCAGTACTTC. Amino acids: CASSLRLAGSEQYF.

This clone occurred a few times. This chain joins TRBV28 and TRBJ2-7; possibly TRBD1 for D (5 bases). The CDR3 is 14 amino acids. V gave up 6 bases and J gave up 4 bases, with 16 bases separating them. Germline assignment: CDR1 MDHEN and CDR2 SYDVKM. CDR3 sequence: CASRRSGLAYEQYF. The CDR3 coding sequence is TGTGCCAGCAGGAGATCAGGGTTGGCATACGAGCAGTACTTC.

The CDR3 nucleotides are TGTGCCAGCAGCCCTACGGGTAGGGGTCTCTCCTACGAGCAGTACTTC. Its protein product is CASSPTGRGLSYEQYF. The chain employs TRBV28 and TRBJ2-7; a weak D match, TRBD1 (5 bases). The germline gives CDR1 MDHEN, CDR2 SYDVKM. V lost 6 bases and J 0 bases, leaving 18 bases between the germline ends. The CDR3 runs to 16 residues.